This is a list of T cell receptor beta chains from one sample in a study of naive and memory T cell subsets. TCRdb redid the calling of the UMI-ligation and nested PCR reads with MiXCR, one entry per CDR3 protein. The repertoire has 5,000 or so distinct CDR3 sequences, about 7% of them found once; the top ten carry 40% to 45%. Sequenced input: effector memory CD8+ T cells from blood. The receptor set was obtained from a human donor in good health. Each CDR3 is given with its conserved first and last residue. Each record gives: D gene, clone size, V gene, J gene, CDR3 protein, CDR3 DNA. A D gene is named only where the DNA matches it firmly. Some rows have no size entry. The others give once, few or many, or a class for an expanded clone.

D gene: NA; clone size: many; V gene: TRBV6-4; J gene: TRBJ2-2; CDR3 protein: CASSPSPRGEVTGELFF; CDR3 DNA: TGTGCCAGCAGCCCCTCCCCGAGGGGAGAGGTCACCGGGGAGCTGTTTTTT
D gene: NA; clone size: medium-sized; V gene: TRBV6-2/TRBV6-3; J gene: TRBJ1-2; CDR3 protein: CASSAREWVNHGYTF; CDR3 DNA: TGTGCCAGCAGTGCCCGGGAGTGGGTTAACCATGGCTACACCTTC
D gene: TRBD2; clone size: NA; V gene: TRBV20-1; J gene: TRBJ2-1; CDR3 protein: CSAKVRLAGYNEQFF; CDR3 DNA: TGCAGTGCGAAGGTCCGGCTAGCGGGCTACAATGAGCAGTTCTTC
D gene: TRBD1; clone size: NA; V gene: TRBV19; J gene: TRBJ1-2; CDR3 protein: CASSLGTDNYGYTF; CDR3 DNA: TGTGCCAGTTCGCTCGGGACAGACAACTATGGCTACACCTTC
D gene: TRBD2; clone size: NA; V gene: TRBV5-6; J gene: TRBJ2-3; CDR3 protein: CASSWNSGVTDTQYF; CDR3 DNA: TGTGCCAGCAGCTGGAATAGCGGGGTAACAGATACGCAGTATTTT
D gene: NA; clone size: many; V gene: TRBV15; J gene: TRBJ2-3; CDR3 protein: CATSRDRGGTDTQYF; CDR3 DNA: TGTGCCACCAGCAGAGATAGGGGGGGCACAGATACGCAGTATTTT
D gene: TRBD1; clone size: few; V gene: TRBV12-3/TRBV12-4; J gene: TRBJ1-5; CDR3 protein: CASSDGTGGHQPQHF; CDR3 DNA: TGTGCCAGCAGCGATGGGACAGGGGGGCATCAGCCCCAGCATTTT
D gene: TRBD2; clone size: many; V gene: TRBV6-1; J gene: TRBJ2-1; CDR3 protein: CASSAGSGSGGNEQFF; CDR3 DNA: TGTGCCAGCAGTGCGGGGTCGGGTAGCGGGGGGAATGAGCAGTTCTTC
D gene: NA; clone size: medium-sized; V gene: TRBV6-2/TRBV6-3; J gene: TRBJ2-3; CDR3 protein: CATRDSDRITDTQYF; CDR3 DNA: TGTGCCACCAGAGATTCCGACAGAATCACAGATACGCAGTATTTT
D gene: NA; clone size: many; V gene: TRBV28; J gene: TRBJ1-6; CDR3 protein: CATKLSSYNSPLHF; CDR3 DNA: TGTGCCACCAAACTAAGCTCCTATAATTCACCCCTCCACTTT
D gene: NA; clone size: many; V gene: TRBV6-2/TRBV6-3; J gene: TRBJ2-1; CDR3 protein: CASSPSLGDYNEQFF; CDR3 DNA: TGTGCCAGCAGCCCCTCCCTCGGCGACTACAATGAGCAGTTCTTC